The 30 T cell receptor beta chains below were found in one sample sequenced in a study of blood T cell repertoires in COVID-19. Generated by immunoSEQ multiplex PCR, the TCRdb table keeps only in-frame clones and is missing some. The profile covers some 250,000 clones, with under 90% appearing a single time and less than 4% taken by the ten largest. Input material: peripheral blood. The receptors shown here come from a woman aged 18-29 years with acute or convalescent COVID-19.

The rearrangement uses TRBV30 and TRBJ2-1; 7 bases map to TRBD1. The germline CDR1 and CDR2 sequences are GTSNPN and SVGIG (reference sequence). Losses at the gene ends were 3 bases for V and 9 bases for J; bases not matched to a gene: 5. The CDR3 length is 12 residues. The CDR3 is CAWRTGWGEQFF. The CDR3 DNA is TGTGCCTGGAGGACAGGGTGGGGTGAGCAGTTCTTC.

The rearrangement links TRBV27 to TRBJ2-7, with a tentative D call TRBD1 (6 bases). The CDR3 contains 17 residues. The germline V gene encodes CDR1 MNHEY and CDR2 SMNVEV (reference sequence). V dropped 0 bases and J dropped 2 bases, with 17 bases sitting between them. The CDR3 DNA is TGTGCCAGCAGTTTATCCGGGTTTAGGGACACCACCTACGAGCAGTACTTC. Its protein is CASSLSGFRDTTYEQYF.

The chain joins TRBV6-5 to TRBJ2-7; D gene uncertain. Trimming left V 8 bases short and J 8 bases short, with 13 bases between. Germline CDR1 is MNHEY and CDR2 is SVGAGI. The CDR3 loop spans 11 amino acids. This chain's CDR3 is CASAGGQKQYF. CDR3 DNA sequence: TGTGCCAGCGCCGGTGGGCAGAAGCAGTACTTC.

The CDR3 bases are TGTGCCAGCAGCTTTTCCGGGGATAATCAGCCCCAGCATTTT. This translates into CASSFSGDNQPQHF. The V and J genes are TRBV5-5 and TRBJ1-5; no clear D gene. The germline V gene encodes CDR1 SGHKS and CDR2 YYEKEE (reference sequence). V lost 2 bases to trimming and J lost 4 bases, with 10 bases between them. The CDR3 contains 14 residues.

This sequence joins TRBV9 and TRBJ1-6; a possible D gene is TRBD1 (6 bases). This CDR3 is built from 14 residues. The germline V gene has CDR1 SGDLS and CDR2 YYNGEE. V lost 6 bases to trimming and J lost 8 bases, with 15 bases between them. As DNA, the CDR3 is TGTGCCAGCAAGGACGATACAGGGCATTCACCCCTCCACTTT. It codes for CASKDDTGHSPLHF. Filled out from reference TRBV9 and TRBJ1-6, the complete variable domain reads DSGVTQTPKHLITATGQRVTLRCSPRSGDLSVYWYQQSLDQGLQFLIQYYNGEERAKGNILERFSAQQFPDLHSELNLSSLELGDSALYFCASKDDTGHSPLHFGNGTRLTVT.

This clone has a single count. The genes are TRBV24-1 and TRBJ2-6; 7 positions match TRBD2. The CDR3 is 15 amino acids. From germline, CDR1 is KGHDR and CDR2 SFDVKD. With V trimmed by 8 bases and J by 0 bases, 3 bases remained unmatched. In DNA, the CDR3 is TGTGCCACCATGGGGGGGAGCTCTGGGGCCAACGTCCTGACTTTC. As protein: CATMGGSSGANVLTF.

The sample holds a few counts of this clone. This chain uses TRBV2 with TRBJ2-2; no clear D gene. The germline V and J ends were trimmed by 4 bases and 1 base, with 4 bases remaining between them. The CDR3 is 13 amino acids. Germline CDR1 is SNHLY and CDR2 is FYNNEI. Here the CDR3 reads CASSGENTGELFF. The CDR3 coding sequence is TGTGCCAGCAGTGGAGAGAACACCGGGGAGCTGTTTTTT.

This chain uses TRBV29-1 with TRBJ2-3, with D perhaps TRBD2 (6 bases). The CDR3 extends over 13 amino acids. The germline V gene has CDR1 SQVTM and CDR2 ANQGSEA. Trimming stripped 3 bases from V and 5 bases from J, with 12 bases between. The CDR3 region is CSVEGRRVDTQYF. As DNA, the CDR3 is TGCAGCGTTGAGGGCAGGAGGGTAGATACGCAGTATTTT.

The chain links TRBV7-2 to TRBJ1-5, with TRBD1 matching 7 bases. After removal of 1 base from V and 6 bases from J, the junction contained 0 bases not matched to a gene. Germline V gene sequence: CDR1 SGHTA, CDR2 FQGNSA. This CDR3 spans 13 amino acids. The CDR3 protein is CASSLDRGQPQHF. The CDR3 DNA reads as TGTGCCAGCAGCTTAGACAGGGGTCAGCCCCAGCATTTT. The full variable domain, completed using reference TRBV7-2 and TRBJ1-5, is GAGVSQSPSNKVTEKGKDVELRCDPISGHTALYWYRQSLGQGLEFLIYFQGNSAPDKSGLPSDRFSAERTGGSVSTLTIQRTQQEDSAVYLCASSLDRGQPQHFGDGTRLSIL.

The chain uses TRBV5-1 and TRBJ1-3; D not resolved. Germline CDR1 is SGHRS and CDR2 is YFSETQ. V lost 4 bases to trimming and J lost 0 bases, with 8 bases between them. This CDR3 has 14 amino acids. CDR3 sequence: CASSPQYSGNTIYF. Here the CDR3 DNA reads TGCGCCAGCAGCCCTCAGTACTCTGGAAACACCATATATTTT.

This clone was counted a few times. The chain combines TRBV7-6 with TRBJ2-7; 11 bases agree with TRBD2. The CDR3 totals 15 residues. With 3 bases clipped from V and 1 base from J, the junction kept 2 bases outside the gene matches. Germline V gene sequence: CDR1 SGHVS, CDR2 FNYEAQ. The CDR3 loop reads CASSLTSGASYEQYF. CDR3 nucleotides: TGTGCCAGCAGCTTGACTAGCGGGGCGTCCTACGAGCAGTACTTC.

V is TRBV6-5 and J is TRBJ2-1; maybe TRBD1 (6 bases). V was cut by 2 bases and J by 2 bases, with 10 bases left in between. CDR3 length: 15 amino acids. Germline values: CDR1 MNHEY, CDR2 SVGAGI. The CDR3 here is CASSYGQLAYNEQFF. In DNA, the CDR3 is TGTGCCAGCAGTTACGGACAGCTTGCCTACAATGAGCAGTTCTTC.

The CDR3 bases are TGTGCCATAGGGGACTCATCCTACAATGAGCAGTTCTTC. Its protein is CAIGDSSYNEQFF. The chain is built from TRBV19 and TRBJ2-1; possibly TRBD2 for D (6 bases). Trimming stripped 10 bases from V and 1 base from J, with 11 bases between. The CDR3 loop spans 13 amino acids. CDR1 and CDR2 (germline): LNHDA, SQIVND (reference sequence).

The gene calls are TRBV12-3 or TRBV12-4 and TRBJ1-1; 7 bases align to TRBD1. The CDR3 runs to 11 residues. The V segment lost 5 bases and the J segment 11 bases; nucleotides outside the gene matches: 5. The CDR3 reads CASSRNRGAFF. The CDR3 region has the DNA TGTGCCAGCAGTCGAAACAGGGGTGCTTTCTTT.

About this clone itself: Other DNA sequences within the sample encode an identical CDR3. The chain couples TRBV19 to TRBJ1-6; maybe TRBD1 (5 bases). V lost 6 bases and J lost 6, with 9 bases in between. CDR3 size: 13 residues. In germline, CDR1 is LNHDA, CDR2 SQIVND (reference sequence). Here the CDR3 DNA reads TGTGCCAGTAGGCGGGACTCTAATTCACCCCTCCACTTT. Its protein product is CASRRDSNSPLHF.

This sequence joins TRBV28 and TRBJ2-1; weak D call: TRBD1 (6 bases). Germline CDR1 MDHEN, CDR2 SYDVKM. CDR3 size: 17 residues. With 5 bases removed from V and 0 bases from J, the gap between germline ends came to 17 bases. CDR3 protein: CASSIPPGASSYNEQFF. The CDR3 region has the DNA TGTGCCAGCAGTATCCCCCCAGGGGCCTCCTCCTACAATGAGCAGTTCTTC.

The genes are TRBV29-1 and TRBJ2-1; 8 bases fit TRBD2. The CDR3 sequence is 16 residues long. V gave up 0 bases and J gave up 3 bases; unmatched junction bases: 7. The V gene's germline CDR1 is SQVTM and CDR2 ANQGSEA. The CDR3 DNA reads TGCAGCGTTGAAGATCCCACTAGCGGAAACTACAATGAGCAGTTCTTC. The encoded protein is CSVEDPTSGNYNEQFF.

This clone was detected only once. The rearrangement joins TRBV10-3 to TRBJ1-5, with 8 bases lining up with TRBD1. J gave up 4 bases and V 10 bases, and 9 bases lay outside the gene matches. Germline values: CDR1 ENHRY, CDR2 SYGVKD. This CDR3 comprises 14 residues. CDR3 sequence (DNA): TGTGCCACAAACCCGGACAGGGAGAATCAGCCCCAGCATTTT. Its translation: CATNPDRENQPQHF.

The CDR3 DNA reads TGCAGTGCTAGTGCCACAGTTAGCAATCAGCCCCAGCATTTT. It specifies CSASATVSNQPQHF. J is TRBJ1-5 and V is TRBV20-1; D ambiguous. Trimming removed 3 bases at V and 0 bases at J, with 9 bases between. CDR1 and CDR2 from the germline V gene are DFQATT and SNEGSKA (reference sequence). This CDR3 comprises 14 residues.

The chain joins TRBV6-6 to TRBJ2-7; a weak D match, TRBD1 (5 bases). Germline loops: CDR1 MNHNY, CDR2 SVGAGI (reference sequence). There are 13 residues in the CDR3. V was pared by 7 bases and J by 2 bases, with 12 bases between. The CDR3 loop reads CASITQGPYEQYF. CDR3 coding DNA: TGTGCCAGCATTACTCAGGGCCCCTACGAGCAGTACTTC.

V usage is TRBV6-5 and J usage is TRBJ2-7; D unresolved. Per germline, CDR1 MNHEY and CDR2 SVGAGI. Between the trimmed V and J ends, which lost 0 bases and 1 base, there was a span of 10 bases. The CDR3 sequence is 15 residues long. CDR3 loop: CASSYSFTLSYEQYF. The CDR3 DNA is TGTGCCAGCAGTTACTCCTTTACATTGTCCTACGAGCAGTACTTC.

The gene calls are TRBV25-1 and TRBJ2-1; D is possibly TRBD2 (6 bases). Trimming stripped 1 base from V and 5 bases from J, with 12 bases between. This CDR3 is 15 amino acids long. Looked up from germline, CDR1 is MGHDK and CDR2 is SYGVNS. The CDR3 loop is CASSEFTGANNEQFF. DNA of the CDR3: TGTGCCAGCAGTGAATTCACGGGAGCTAACAATGAGCAGTTCTTC.

The chain couples TRBV7-8 to TRBJ2-7; tentative D call: TRBD2 (6 bases). Trimming left V 1 base short and J 5 bases short, with 18 bases between. The CDR3 length is 16 residues. Germline CDR1 and CDR2: SGHVS and FQNEAQ. CDR3: CASSLGGPGVRDEQYF. For the CDR3, the DNA is TGTGCCAGCAGCTTAGGAGGTCCGGGAGTGCGGGACGAGCAGTACTTC.

The J gene is TRBJ1-5, the V gene TRBV28; a possible D gene is TRBD1 (6 bases). The germline V gene has CDR1 MDHEN and CDR2 SYDVKM. This CDR3 spans 14 amino acids. Trimming took off 4 bases at V and 6 bases at J, with 13 bases between the two ends. The CDR3 sequence is CASSSQGLSQPQHF. In DNA, the CDR3 is TGTGCCAGCAGTTCTCAGGGGCTGAGTCAGCCCCAGCATTTT.

The chain recombines TRBV28 with TRBJ2-6, with D uncertain. V lost 10 bases to trimming and J lost 0 bases, with 10 bases between them. The CDR3 runs to 14 residues. Germline V gives CDR1 MDHEN, CDR2 SYDVKM. The CDR3 reads CATHHSSGANVLTF. As DNA, the CDR3 is TGTGCCACCCATCATAGCTCTGGGGCCAACGTCCTGACTTTC.

This chain joins TRBV19 and TRBJ1-1, with no clear D. CDR1 is LNHDA, CDR2 SQIVND, per germline (reference sequence). The CDR3 loop spans 19 amino acids. V lost 8 bases and J 0 bases, leaving 28 bases between the germline ends. The CDR3 DNA is TGTGCCAGTTTAATCTATGGCCTTAAGACTAACCAACTGAACACTGAAGCTTTCTTT. This gives the protein CASLIYGLKTNQLNTEAFF.

This chain uses TRBV18 with TRBJ2-5; D unclear. Germline assignment: CDR1 KGHSH and CDR2 LQKENI. This CDR3 contains 13 residues. Trimming took off 2 bases at V and 2 bases at J, with 6 bases between the two ends. CDR3 sequence: CASSPNRQETQYF. The CDR3 coding sequence is TGTGCCAGCTCACCAAACAGACAAGAGACCCAGTACTTC.

This chain links TRBV5-1 with TRBJ2-6, with D unresolved. This CDR3 contains 16 residues. CDR1 and CDR2 from the germline V gene are SGHRS and YFSETQ. V lost 1 base, J lost 5 bases, and 13 bases lay in between. The CDR3 sequence is CASSLPQAFWANVLTF. The CDR3 DNA is TGCGCCAGCAGCTTGCCTCAGGCCTTTTGGGCCAACGTCCTGACTTTC.

The V and J genes are TRBV28 and TRBJ1-1; weak D call: TRBD1 (6 bases). Germline V lookup: CDR1 MDHEN, CDR2 SYDVKM. V was trimmed by 3 bases and J by 7 bases, leaving 18 bases between them. The CDR3 extends over 15 amino acids. CDR3 protein: CASSFSLDRFGEAFF. As DNA, the CDR3 is TGTGCCAGCAGTTTCAGTCTCGACAGGTTTGGTGAAGCTTTCTTT.

V gene TRBV18 combines with J gene TRBJ2-1; a possible D gene is TRBD1 (6 bases). V lost 3 bases, J lost 10 bases, and 10 bases lay in between. This CDR3 is built from 12 residues. The germline gives CDR1 KGHSH, CDR2 LQKENI. The CDR3: CASSPVGQEQFF. The CDR3 nucleotides read TGTGCCAGCTCACCCGTAGGACAGGAGCAGTTCTTC. The variable domain in full, with the rest retrieved from reference TRBV18 and TRBJ2-1, is NAGVMQNPRHLVRRRGQEARLRCSPMKGHSHVYWYRQLPEEGLKFMVYLQKENIIDESGMPKERFSAEFPKEGPSILRIQQVVRGDSAAYFCASSPVGQEQFFGPGTRLTVL.